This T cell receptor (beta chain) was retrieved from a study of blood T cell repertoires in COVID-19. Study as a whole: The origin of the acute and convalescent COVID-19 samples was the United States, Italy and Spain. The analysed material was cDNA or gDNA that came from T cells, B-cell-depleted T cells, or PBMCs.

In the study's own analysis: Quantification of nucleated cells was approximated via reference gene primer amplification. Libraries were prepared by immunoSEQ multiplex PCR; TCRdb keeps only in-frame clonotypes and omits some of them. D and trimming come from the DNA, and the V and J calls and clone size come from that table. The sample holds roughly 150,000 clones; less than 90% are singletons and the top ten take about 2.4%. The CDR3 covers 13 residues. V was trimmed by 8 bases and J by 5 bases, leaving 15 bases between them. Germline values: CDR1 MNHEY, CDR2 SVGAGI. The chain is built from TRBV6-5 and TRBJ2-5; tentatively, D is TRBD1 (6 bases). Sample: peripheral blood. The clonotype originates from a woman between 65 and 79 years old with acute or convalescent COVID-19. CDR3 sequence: CASGGQPAETQYF. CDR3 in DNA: TGTGCCAGCGGAGGACAGCCAGCGGAGACCCAGTACTTC.